The present entry profiles one TCR beta chain with its context. The sample comes from a study of shared clonotypes between healthy human individuals. This CDR3 comprises 13 residues. Trimming stripped 10 bases from V and 8 bases from J, with 15 bases between. Germline CDR1 MNHEY, CDR2 SVGAGI. Nashville, Tennessee was home to all donors, each a Caucasian adult. The repertoire was sequenced with immunoSEQ multiplex PCR; TCRdb's copy has only in-frame clones and lacks some. The profile shows 530,000 or so clones, almost 80% of them singletons. The chain links TRBV6-5 to TRBJ1-6; maybe TRBD1 (5 bases). The specimen sequenced was PBMCs. The receptor comes from a woman aged 40-49 years in good health. Some clones in this sample may be carry-over from other donors' samples. The CDR3 protein is CATSGVRDSPLHF. In nucleotides, the CDR3 is TGTGCCACCTCGGGGGTTAGGGATTCACCCCTCCACTTT.